This is a list of T cell receptor beta chains from one sample in a study of early T cells in non-severe SARS-CoV-2 infection. MiXCR was run by TCRdb on the 5' RACE reads, yielding one entry per CDR3 protein. The table records almost 85,000 distinct CDR3 sequences, around an eighth of them present only once. Sequencing input: whole blood. These receptors all stem from an adult who was a healthcare worker with PCR-confirmed SARS-CoV-2 infection or an uninfected control (not recorded which). CDR3s include the opening cysteine and the closing phenylalanine or tryptophan. Each record gives: clone size, V gene, D gene, J gene, CDR3 DNA, CDR3 protein. The D gene is left open where the match is weak. The size of a clone is reported for some rows only, either as once, few or many, or as a class for expanded clones.

>few|TRBV20-1|.|TRBJ1-5
TGCAGTGCCAGTGGCGCGGGAAATCAGCCCCAGCATTTT
CSASGAGNQPQHF
>.|TRBV5-1|.|TRBJ1-1
TGCGCCAGCAGCTTGGGGACAGTGGAGGGCACTGAAGCTTTCTTT
CASSLGTVEGTEAFF
>few|TRBV27|.|TRBJ2-1
TGTGCCAGCAGCGCGTACTCCGGGGCTTTTGGCAATGAGCAGTTCTTC
CASSAYSGAFGNEQFF
>few|TRBV6-2/TRBV6-3|TRBD2|TRBJ2-3
TGTGCCAGCAGTTACCACCCCGCGAGCGGGAGGACAGATACGCAGTATTTT
CASSYHPASGRTDTQYF
>.|TRBV27|TRBD1|TRBJ2-7
TGTGCCAGCAGTTTTCGGACAGGGGACAACGAGCAGTACTTC
CASSFRTGDNEQYF
>many|TRBV28|.|TRBJ2-2
TGTGCCGGCAGGAGGCTGCCTAATCCGGAGCTGTTTTTT
CAGRRLPNPELFF
>few|TRBV7-2|.|TRBJ2-7
TGTGCCAGCAGCGGGGACACCTTCTCCTACGAGCAGTACTTC
CASSGDTFSYEQYF
>once|TRBV5-6|.|TRBJ1-1
TGTGCCAGCAGCTTTACGAACACTGAAGCTTTCTTT
CASSFTNTEAFF
>many|TRBV3-1|.|TRBJ2-2
TGTGCCAGCAGCCCCTGGAGCTCAAGAGACACCGGGGAGCTGTTTTTT
CASSPWSSRDTGELFF
>many|TRBV6-6|.|TRBJ2-5
TGTGCCAGCAGCATACCGGGACAAAGTGAGACCCAGTACTTC
CASSIPGQSETQYF
>.|TRBV12-3/TRBV12-4|.|TRBJ2-7
TGTGCCAGCAGGCCTACCGGGGGACGGGACGAGCAGTACTTC
CASRPTGGRDEQYF
>.|TRBV11-2|TRBD1|TRBJ2-7
TGTGCCAGCAGCGTTACCTGGGACAGGGGACTATACGAGCAGTACTTC
CASSVTWDRGLYEQYF
>few|TRBV6-2/TRBV6-3|.|TRBJ1-5
TGTGCCAGCAGTTCAACAGGTCAGCCCCAGCATTTT
CASSSTGQPQHF
>many|TRBV12-5|.|TRBJ1-6
TGTGCTAGTGGTTTGTACAGCAATTCACCCCTCCACTTT
CASGLYSNSPLHF
>few|TRBV29-1|.|TRBJ2-1
TGCAGCACCGCCCTGGAATCCTACAATGAGCAGTTCTTC
CSTALESYNEQFF
>many|TRBV7-6|TRBD2|TRBJ2-2
TGTGCCAGCAGCCCAATCCCGTTCGGGGGGGACACCGGGGAGCTGTTTTTT
CASSPIPFGGDTGELFF
>few|TRBV6-5|TRBD2|TRBJ2-7
TGTGCCAGCAGTTACATAGCGGGATACTACGAGCAGTACTTC
CASSYIAGYYEQYF
>many|TRBV5-1|.|TRBJ1-1
TGCGCCAGCAGACCCGACAGTTACACTGAAGCTTTCTTT
CASRPDSYTEAFF
>many|TRBV29-1|TRBD2|TRBJ2-5
TGCAGCGTTGAGCCCCGACTAGCGGGGGGGACCCAGTACTTC
CSVEPRLAGGTQYF
>few|TRBV29-1|.|TRBJ1-1
TGCAGCGTTGAACGACGGACGAACACTGAAGCTTTCTTT
CSVERRTNTEAFF
>.|TRBV2|.|TRBJ1-4
TGTGCCAGCAGTCTCCAGACAGGATCGAGTGAAAAACTGTTTTTT
CASSLQTGSSEKLFF
>few|TRBV3-1|TRBD2|TRBJ2-5
TGTGCCAGCAGCCAAGGGCTAGCGGCAACCTTCCAAGAGACCCAGTACTTC
CASSQGLAATFQETQYF
>many|TRBV19|TRBD1|TRBJ1-2
TGTGCCACCAGACCTCGGACAGGGCCAAACTATGGCTACACCTTC
CATRPRTGPNYGYTF
>few|TRBV21-1|.|TRBJ2-1
TGTGCCAGCACCTTTATGAGGGGTTGCAACAATGAGCAGTTCTTC
CASTFMRGCNNEQFF
>many|TRBV19|.|TRBJ2-1
TGTGCCAGTAGTCCCCTTGGGGATGAGCAGTTCTTC
CASSPLGDEQFF
>few|TRBV11-2|.|TRBJ2-5
TGTGCCAGCAGCTTAGGACGGATTGAAGAGACCCAGTACTTC
CASSLGRIEETQYF
>few|TRBV5-4|TRBD1|TRBJ1-1
TGTGCCGGCGCACCCCAAGGACAGGGAGCTACTGAAGCTTTCTTT
CAGAPQGQGATEAFF
>many|TRBV11-2|.|TRBJ2-4
TGTGCCAGCAGGGGAGGGGGAAACATTCAGTACTTC
CASRGGGNIQYF
>many|TRBV29-1|.|TRBJ1-3
TGCAGCGTTGCCCCTGGAAACACCATATATTTT
CSVAPGNTIYF
>few|TRBV3-1|.|TRBJ1-3
TGTGCCAGCAGCCACAAGACTTACAGCTACACCATATATTTT
CASSHKTYSYTIYF
>few|TRBV5-1|TRBD2|TRBJ2-3
TGCGCCAGCAGCTTGGGCGGGAGTGGGGCAGATACGCAGTATTTT
CASSLGGSGADTQYF
>.|TRBV7-2|.|TRBJ2-7
TGTGCCAGCAGCTTAGGCCCTCGGGACTTCACCTACGAGCAGTACTTC
CASSLGPRDFTYEQYF
>many|TRBV20-1|TRBD1|TRBJ2-3
TGCAGTGCTAGTGGCGCAGGGGGCCACAACACAGATACGCAGTATTTT
CSASGAGGHNTDTQYF
>few|TRBV7-9|.|TRBJ1-2
TGTGCCAGCAGCATCACAAACTATGGCTACACCTTC
CASSITNYGYTF
>.|TRBV3-1|.|TRBJ2-2
TGTGCCAGCAGCCTACCGGGCACCGGGGAGCTGTTTTTT
CASSLPGTGELFF
>.|TRBV30|.|TRBJ2-7
TGTGCCTGGCGGCCCTGGGCCTACGAGCAGTACTTC
CAWRPWAYEQYF
>many|TRBV18|TRBD2|TRBJ2-3
TGTGCCATTCGAGCGGGAGGGGCGACAGATACGCAGTATTTT
CAIRAGGATDTQYF